Below are 16 T cell receptor beta chains sequenced from a single sample in a study of early T cells in non-severe SARS-CoV-2 infection. TCRdb redid the calling of the 5' RACE reads with MiXCR, one entry per CDR3 protein. Of some 35,000 distinct CDR3 sequences in the sample, about 3.9% were seen once. The sequencing sample was made of whole blood. The receptors shown here come from an adult who was a healthcare worker with PCR-confirmed SARS-CoV-2 infection or an uninfected control (not recorded which).

In its sample, this clonotype was seen many times. V usage is TRBV25-1 and J usage is TRBJ2-2; the D is unclear. Deletions cut 3 bases from V and 0 bases from J, with 11 bases between. Germline V CDR1 and CDR2: MGHDK, SYGVNS. CDR3 length: 16 amino acids. Written as DNA, the CDR3 is TGTGCCAGCAGTGAGAGTCGTATAGCGAACACCGGGGAGCTGTTTTTT. Its translation is CASSESRIANTGELFF.

This chain connects TRBV29-1 to TRBJ2-3; D is unresolved. This CDR3 has 15 amino acids. V lost 1 base to trimming and J lost 6 bases, with 17 bases between them. Germline V lookup: CDR1 SQVTM, CDR2 ANQGSEA. The CDR3 region has the DNA TGCAGCGTTGAAGTGGGATCTTTGCGAGGCGATACGCAGTATTTT. Residues: CSVEVGSLRGDTQYF.

This clonotype has a handful of counts. This sequence joins TRBV4-2 and TRBJ2-3; D might be TRBD1 (6 bases). V was trimmed by 5 bases and J by 3 bases, leaving 18 bases between them. The CDR3 extends over 16 amino acids. Germline CDR1 LGHNA, CDR2 YNFKEQ. The CDR3 region has the DNA TGTGCCAGCAGCACCCCCGAGGGGGTCGGGACAGATACGCAGTATTTT. It is translated as CASSTPEGVGTDTQYF.

This clonotype showed up many times. The V gene is TRBV6-5, the J gene TRBJ1-3; D unclear. This CDR3 has 15 amino acids. V was cut by 0 bases and J by 0 bases, with 6 bases left in between. Germline V lookup: CDR1 MNHEY, CDR2 SVGAGI. CDR3 sequence reads: CASSYSPGSGNTIYF. As DNA, the CDR3 is TGTGCCAGCAGTTACTCTCCGGGCTCTGGAAACACCATATATTTT.

In this sample, this clonotype turned up many times. The chain employs TRBV13 and TRBJ1-1; tentatively, D is TRBD1 (5 bases). The CDR3 is 15 amino acids. Germline V gives CDR1 PRHDT, CDR2 FYEKMQ (reference sequence). The V end lost 1 base, the J end lost 4 bases, and 13 bases lay between the germline ends. The CDR3 protein is CASSLAGAGATEAFF. DNA of the CDR3: TGTGCCAGCAGCTTAGCTGGGGCGGGAGCCACTGAAGCTTTCTTT.

This clonotype was seen a handful of times. The gene calls are TRBV5-1 and TRBJ2-7, with 8 bases fitting TRBD2. With 2 bases clipped from V and 4 bases from J, the junction kept 11 bases outside the gene matches. The CDR3 has 16 amino acids. Germline loops: CDR1 SGHRS, CDR2 YFSETQ. CDR3 sequence: CASSFLPGLVVYEQYF. The CDR3 DNA is TGCGCCAGCAGCTTCCTCCCGGGACTAGTGGTGTACGAGCAGTACTTC.

The CDR3 here is CASSSQTGRGNTIYF. Here the CDR3 DNA reads TGTGCCAGCAGCTCTCAGACGGGACGAGGAAACACCATATATTTT. The chain couples TRBV13 to TRBJ1-3; D is possibly TRBD1 (5 bases). In germline, CDR1 is PRHDT, CDR2 FYEKMQ (reference sequence). This CDR3 is built from 15 residues. The germline V and J ends were trimmed by 4 bases and 4 bases, with 14 bases remaining between them. The whole variable domain, remainder taken from reference TRBV13 and TRBJ1-3, is AAGVIQSPRHLIKEKRETATLKCYPIPRHDTVYWYQQGPGQDPQFLISFYEKMQSDKGSIPDRFSAQQFSDYHSELNMSSLELGDSALYFCASSSQTGRGNTIYFGEGSWLTVV.

About this clonotype itself: One end of the junction varies from germline; a read error may be responsible. The chain recombines TRBV14 with TRBJ2-1, with a weak D call TRBD2 (6 bases). Germline CDR1 reads SGHDN; CDR2 reads FVKESK. The CDR3 contains 14 residues. Written as DNA, the CDR3 is TGTGCCAGCGCCCGACTAGGGTCGTACAATCAGCAGTTCTTC. Protein sequence: CASARLGSYNQQFF.

This clonotype was found many times. The chain carries TRBV18 and TRBJ1-2; maybe TRBD1 (5 bases). The CDR3 spans 16 residues. V lost 6 bases, J lost 4 bases, and 21 bases lay in between. CDR1 is KGHSH and CDR2 is LQKENI in the germline V gene. CDR3 region: CASSPAAGERAYGYTF. CDR3 in DNA: TGTGCCAGCTCTCCAGCGGCGGGGGAGAGGGCCTATGGCTACACCTTC.

This clonotype has a count of ten or more. The chain has TRBV20-1 and TRBJ2-5; 9 positions agree with TRBD2. CDR1 and CDR2 from the germline V gene are DFQATT and SNEGSKA (reference sequence). V gave up 0 bases and J gave up 5 bases; unmatched junction bases: 7. The length of the CDR3 is 15 residues. Written as DNA, the CDR3 is TGCAGTGCTAGAGATCCCGGAAGCGGGAGGGAGACCCAGTACTTC. Encoded protein: CSARDPGSGRETQYF.

CDR3 loop: CASSESGARVNTEAFF. The CDR3 coding sequence is TGTGCCAGCAGTGAATCAGGGGCGCGGGTGAACACTGAAGCTTTCTTT. V usage is TRBV25-1 and J usage is TRBJ1-1; tentatively, D is TRBD1 (6 bases). Germline-derived CDR1 and CDR2 are MGHDK and SYGVNS. This CDR3 comprises 16 residues. V lost 1 base to trimming and J lost 0 bases, with 12 bases between them.

Ten or more counts support this clonotype. The missing conserved phenylalanine or tryptophan at the end of this CDR3 makes a read error likely. V and J are TRBV12-3 or TRBV12-4 and TRBJ2-3, with 10 bases fitting TRBD1. There are 15 residues in the CDR3. Trimming at V came to 5 bases and at J to 7 bases, leaving 9 bases not matched to a gene. The CDR3 DNA follows: TGTGCCAGCAGTCCAGGACAGGGGGTGTTGCATACGCAGTATATT. Its protein product is CASSPGQGVLHTQYI.

At least ten counts were recorded for this clonotype. The CDR3 sequence is CASSRASRPHEQYF. The CDR3 region has the DNA TGTGCCAGCAGTAGGGCTAGCCGGCCCCACGAGCAGTACTTC. The V gene is TRBV28, the J gene TRBJ2-7; possible D gene TRBD2, 5 bases. There are 14 residues in the CDR3. V shed 5 bases and J shed 5 bases, with 16 bases lying between them. CDR1 and CDR2 (germline): MDHEN, SYDVKM.

There are many counts of this clonotype. The CDR3 reads CASSLNREETQYF. DNA for the CDR3: TGTGCCAGCAGCTTAAATAGGGAAGAGACCCAGTACTTC. The chain joins TRBV7-3 to TRBJ2-5, with D uncertain. The V end was cut by 1 base, the J end by 3 bases, with 6 bases between. The CDR3 extends over 13 amino acids. Germline lookup yields CDR1 SGHTA and CDR2 FQGTGA.

This clonotype was observed many times. The chain couples TRBV6-2 or TRBV6-3 to TRBJ2-7, with 8 positions matching TRBD1. The V gene end was trimmed by 8 bases and the J gene end by 4 bases; junction bases not matched to a gene: 13. Germline V gives CDR1 MNHEY, CDR2 SVGEGT. CDR3 length: 15 residues. The CDR3 DNA follows: TGTGCCAGCGGTGCCGGGACAGGTTTCGTTTACGAGCAGTACTTC. This gives the protein CASGAGTGFVYEQYF.

This clonotype was seen a few times. This rearrangement joins TRBV7-2 to TRBJ2-3, with D possibly being TRBD2 (5 bases). This CDR3 is 13 amino acids long. The V gene's germline CDR1 is SGHTA and CDR2 FQGNSA. V dropped 5 bases and J dropped 9 bases, with 15 bases sitting between them. The CDR3 DNA reads as TGTGCCAGCAGCGATGGACTGTCGGCGACGCAGTATTTT. Encoded protein: CASSDGLSATQYF.